This TCR beta chain is drawn from a study of blood T cell repertoires in COVID-19. The overall study: Samples of COVID-19 (acute and convalescent) were obtained from the United States, Italy and Spain.

V was pared by 1 base and J by 3 bases, with 4 bases of the junction left unmatched. Germline V gives CDR1 LGHDT, CDR2 YNNKEL (reference sequence). The CDR3 covers 15 residues. Across about 22 US areas, participants ranged in age from roughly 18 to 95 years. Donors in Cohort 3 who had recovered were those with two negative PCRs, healthcare professional clearance, or resolution of their symptoms. In the original workflow: Scientists estimated how many nucleated cells there were by amplifying reference gene primers. Measured with immunoSEQ multiplex PCR; TCRdb has only the in-frame clones, and not every one. That table furnishes V, J and clone size, whereas the DNA furnished D and trimming. The data contain some 230,000 clones, approximately 84% of them seen just once; the ten biggest clones take up 15%.

This receptor was taken from a man between 40 and 49 years old who had recovered from COVID-19. The rearrangement links TRBV3-1 (or the pseudogene TRBV3-2) to TRBJ1-1; 8 nucleotides line up with TRBD1. The material sequenced was PBMCs or T cells enriched from blood (not recorded which). CDR3 bases: TGTGCCAGCAGCCAAGCCGACAGGGGTTACACTGAAGCTTTCTTT. Residues: CASSQADRGYTEAFF.